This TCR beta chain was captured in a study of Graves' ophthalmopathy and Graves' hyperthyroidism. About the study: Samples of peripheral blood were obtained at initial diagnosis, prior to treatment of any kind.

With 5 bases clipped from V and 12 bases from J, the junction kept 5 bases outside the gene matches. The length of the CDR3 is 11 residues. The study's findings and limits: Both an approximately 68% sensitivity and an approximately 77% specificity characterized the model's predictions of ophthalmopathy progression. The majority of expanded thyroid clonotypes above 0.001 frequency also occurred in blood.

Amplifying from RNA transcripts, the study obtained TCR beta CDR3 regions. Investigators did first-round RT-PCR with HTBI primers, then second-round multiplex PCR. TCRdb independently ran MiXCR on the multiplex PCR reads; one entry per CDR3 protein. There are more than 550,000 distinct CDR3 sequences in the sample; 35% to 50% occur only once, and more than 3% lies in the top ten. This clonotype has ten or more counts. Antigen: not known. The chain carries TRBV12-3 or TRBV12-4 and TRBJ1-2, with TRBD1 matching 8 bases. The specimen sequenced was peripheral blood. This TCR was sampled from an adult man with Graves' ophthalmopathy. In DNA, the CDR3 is TGTGCCAGCAGTCGGCAGGACAGGGACACCTTC. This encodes CASSRQDRDTF.